This is a list of T cell receptor beta chains from one sample in a study of T cell responses to AZD1222 COVID-19 vaccine. Clones were read by immunoSEQ multiplex PCR, and TCRdb kept only the in-frame ones, dropping some. This sample carries roughly 200,000 clones, 85% to 95% of them seen once, and the ten largest clones take around 3.6%. The material sequenced was peripheral blood, taken 28 days after the second dose of the MenACWY control vaccine. All receptors come from an adult who received the MenACWY meningococcal vaccine as a control. Both conserved end residues are trimmed from each CDR3.

v_call	j_call	cdr3_aa
TRBV7-9	TRBJ1-1	ASSSPLF
TRBV7-9	TRBJ2-3	ASSKGLGSDTQY
TRBV11-3	TRBJ2-7	ASSSLTASYEQY
TRBV5-1	TRBJ1-5	ASSTDPNQPQH
TRBV18	TRBJ2-7	ASSLQGGGFYEQY
TRBV7-6	TRBJ1-2	ASSFGGAGGYT
TRBV6-1	TRBJ2-7	ASSETVGVYEQY
TRBV19	TRBJ1-5	ASSPTGGYVTQH
TRBV11-3	TRBJ1-1	ASSEMGNTEAF
TRBV7-2	TRBJ1-3	ASSLSGVASGNTIY
TRBV5-1	TRBJ1-1	ASSLDTQGYWNTEAF
TRBV4-1	TRBJ2-5	ASSQGPLERQETQY
TRBV20-1	TRBJ2-3	SASSLAGNTDTQY
TRBV3-1/TRBV3-2	TRBJ1-3	ASSQVGGDSGNTIY
TRBV18	TRBJ2-4	ASSPPQAAVWDIQY
TRBV9	TRBJ1-2	ASSVSRGAHGYT
TRBV24-1	TRBJ2-5	ATSDPNWSQETQY
TRBV19	TRBJ1-1	ASSIQSRTANTEAF
TRBV7-2	TRBJ2-7	ASSFRASGSRWYEQY
TRBV5-1	TRBJ1-3	ASSLAIIGGGASSGNTIY
TRBV30	TRBJ1-2	AWSVLGRNYGYT
TRBV6-5	TRBJ1-2	AMRGQSLYGYT
TRBV18	TRBJ2-6	ASSAGSGANVLT
TRBV6-2/TRBV6-3	TRBJ2-7	ASSWTLYEQY
TRBV27	TRBJ1-1	ASSPQTGSANTEAF
TRBV3-1/TRBV3-2	TRBJ1-2	ASSQEFNYGYT
TRBV5-5	TRBJ1-6	ASSLGTGFYNSPLH
TRBV5-1	TRBJ2-7	ASSPAGSFYEQY
TRBV28	TRBJ2-3	ASRARRGTDTQY
TRBV27	TRBJ1-2	ASSGVSGDGYT
TRBV6-5	TRBJ2-7	ASSYGGQKQY
TRBV5-1	TRBJ1-1	ASSSSGGNTEAF
TRBV19	TRBJ1-1	ASSRGRTSTEAF
TRBV19	TRBJ2-2	ASSIEGTANTGELF
TRBV9	TRBJ2-6	ASSRQSGTGANVLT
TRBV5-1	TRBJ2-6	ASSLVLAGGGSGANVLT
TRBV7-2	TRBJ2-3	ASSLRTATDTQY
TRBV27	TRBJ2-1	ASSFYGEQF
TRBV9	TRBJ2-4	ASSPYRENIQY
TRBV24-1	TRBJ2-3	ATSDWDAAGGNTDTQY
TRBV6-2/TRBV6-3	TRBJ1-1	ASSYGTGNREAF
TRBV4-1	TRBJ2-7	ASSPKMETSGGYEQY
TRBV19	TRBJ2-5	ASSIAGGETQY
TRBV28	TRBJ2-5	ASVPGLGGETQY
TRBV27	TRBJ2-2	ASNNQGTLGELF
TRBV21-1	TRBJ2-7	ASESGTSYEQY
TRBV4-2	TRBJ2-3	ASSQEGSALTDTQY
TRBV19	TRBJ1-4	ASTEGHPEKLF
TRBV6-5	TRBJ1-5	ASSLGTGGQPQH
TRBV7-2	TRBJ2-3	ASSRSTDTQY
TRBV7-9	TRBJ2-1	ASSPTRANEQF
TRBV2	TRBJ2-1	ATGRPADNEQF
TRBV7-2	TRBJ1-2	ASSSGTPGQGYGYT
TRBV9	TRBJ1-4	ASSADRGTNEKLF
TRBV29-1	TRBJ1-5	SVEVSGQPQH
TRBV18	TRBJ2-5	ASSPPLLAGQETQY
TRBV9	TRBJ2-2	ASSVVAGGPGELF
TRBV7-3	TRBJ2-2	ASSRGQGRTGELF
TRBV7-9	TRBJ1-4	ASSLALGADNEKLF